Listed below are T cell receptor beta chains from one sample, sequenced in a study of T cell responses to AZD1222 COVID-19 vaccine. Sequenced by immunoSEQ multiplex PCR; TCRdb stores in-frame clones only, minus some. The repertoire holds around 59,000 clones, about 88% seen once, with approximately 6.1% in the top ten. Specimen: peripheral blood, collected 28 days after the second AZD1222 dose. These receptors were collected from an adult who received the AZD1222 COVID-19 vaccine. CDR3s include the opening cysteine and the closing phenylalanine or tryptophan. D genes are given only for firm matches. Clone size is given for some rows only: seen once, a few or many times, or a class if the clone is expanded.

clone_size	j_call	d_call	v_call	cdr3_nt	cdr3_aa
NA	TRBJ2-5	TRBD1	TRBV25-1	TGTGCCAGCAGTTCCCGGACAGGGTTAGAGACCCAGTACTTC	CASSSRTGLETQYF
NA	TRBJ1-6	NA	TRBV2	TGTGCCAGCAGTTCACAGGGTTTCAATTCACCCCTCCACTTT	CASSSQGFNSPLHF
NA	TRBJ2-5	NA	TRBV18	TGTGCCAGCTCACCACCCGAGGCGGTCGAGACCCAGTACTTC	CASSPPEAVETQYF
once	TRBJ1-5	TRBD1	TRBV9	TGTGCCAGCAGCGTAGCCCGGGACAGGTACCGTCCTTCCGGTCAGCCCCAGCATTTT	CASSVARDRYRPSGQPQHF
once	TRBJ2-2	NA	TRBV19	TGTGCCAGTAGTATAAGGCTAGGCGCCCGCTGGAACACCGGGGAGCTGTTTTTT	CASSIRLGARWNTGELFF
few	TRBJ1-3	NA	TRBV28	TGTGCCAGCAGGCGGGGGGCTCACTCTGGAAACACCATATATTTT	CASRRGAHSGNTIYF
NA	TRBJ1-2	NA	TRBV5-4	TGTGCCAGCAGCTTGTTTGGGGAGACTAACTATGGCTACACCTTC	CASSLFGETNYGYTF
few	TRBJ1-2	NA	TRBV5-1	TGCGCCAGCGGTATTCAGGGCGACGGCTACACCTTC	CASGIQGDGYTF
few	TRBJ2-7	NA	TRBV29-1	TGCAGCGTTGTCAACGGGGCAGGGCAGGTGTACTTC	CSVVNGAGQVYF
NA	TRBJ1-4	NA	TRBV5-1	TGCGCCAGCAGCGCTAACAGGTTGACTAATGAAAAACTGTTTTTT	CASSANRLTNEKLFF
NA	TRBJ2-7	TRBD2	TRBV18	TGTGCCAGCTCACCACCTATGGGACTAACCTACGAGCAGTACTTC	CASSPPMGLTYEQYF
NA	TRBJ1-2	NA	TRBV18	TGTGCCAGCTCACCACCGAGCTTGGGCGCTAACTATGGCTACACCTTC	CASSPPSLGANYGYTF
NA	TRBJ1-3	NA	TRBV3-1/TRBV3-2	TGTGCCAGCAGTCCGCGAGGGGCTGGAAACACCATATATTTT	CASSPRGAGNTIYF
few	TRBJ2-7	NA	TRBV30	TGTGCCTGGAGTGTGCCTGGGGGCTACGAGCAGTACTTC	CAWSVPGGYEQYF
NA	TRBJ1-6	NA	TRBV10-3	TGTGCCATTCAACAAGGAACATCCGATAATTCACCCCTCCACTTT	CAIQQGTSDNSPLHF
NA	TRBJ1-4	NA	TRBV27	TGTGCCAGCAGGAGGACAGTTACTAATGAAAAACTGTTTTTT	CASRRTVTNEKLFF
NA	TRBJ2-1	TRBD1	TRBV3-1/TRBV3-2	TGTGCCAGCAGCCAAGTTCTGACAGGGGCTAGGGGAGTCGGGCAGTTCTTC	CASSQVLTGARGVGQFF
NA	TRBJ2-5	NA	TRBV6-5	TGTGCCAGCAGTTACGGTGGGCGAGGAGAGACCCAGTACTTC	CASSYGGRGETQYF
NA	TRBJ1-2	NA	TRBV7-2	TGTGCCAGCAGCTCCGCCCCCTTGAGGGGTGGCTACACCTTC	CASSSAPLRGGYTF
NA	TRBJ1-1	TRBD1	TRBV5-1	TGCGCCAGCACCTCCAGGAGGGGGCCGGGTGAAGCTTTCTTT	CASTSRRGPGEAFF